A selection of T cell receptor beta chains follows, all from one sample in a study of patients and donors after allogeneic stem cell transplantation. TCRdb fed the RT-PCR reads into MiXCR, producing one record per CDR3 protein. The sample has under 200,000 distinct CDR3 sequences; approximately 28% are singletons. Material for sequencing was blood, either unsorted or a sorted T cell fraction (not recorded which). Receptor source: a human donor who was either an allogeneic HSCT recipient or a stem cell or donor lymphocyte infusion donor (not recorded which). It is not recorded whose cells these are; they may come from a transplant donor. Both conserved end residues are part of each CDR3. D genes are given only for firm matches. Rows give clone size only sometimes, using once, few, many, or a class for an expanded clone.

size: few
V: TRBV5-1
J: TRBJ1-5
D: TRBD1
length: 14
DNA: TGCGCCAGCAGTTTGGACAGGGGAGATCAGCCCCAGCATTTT
CDR3: CASSLDRGDQPQHF

size: -
V: TRBV10-3
J: TRBJ2-5
D: -
length: 14
DNA: TGTGCCATACAAGGCCCCACGAAGCAAGAGACCCAGTACTTC
CDR3: CAIQGPTKQETQYF

size: few
V: TRBV25-1
J: TRBJ1-1
D: TRBD1
length: 16
DNA: TGTGCCAGCAGTGAATACTCAGGGGGCGAGAACACTGAAGCTTTCTTT
CDR3: CASSEYSGGENTEAFF

size: -
V: TRBV5-1
J: TRBJ2-1
D: -
length: 13
DNA: TGCGCCAGCAGCTGGACAGAGTACAATGAGCAGTTCTTC
CDR3: CASSWTEYNEQFF

size: -
V: TRBV18
J: TRBJ2-5
D: -
length: 11
DNA: TGTGCCAGCTCAGAGCAAGAGACCCAGTACTTC
CDR3: CASSEQETQYF

size: few
V: TRBV12-3/TRBV12-4
J: TRBJ2-3
D: -
length: 17
DNA: TGTGCCAGCAGTTTAAAAGGAAGGGGGGCCACCACAGATACGCAGTATTTT
CDR3: CASSLKGRGATTDTQYF

size: -
V: TRBV15
J: TRBJ2-1
D: -
length: 14
DNA: TGTGCCACCAGCAGAGATCAGCCCGACAATGAGCAGTTCTTC
CDR3: CATSRDQPDNEQFF

size: many
V: TRBV12-3/TRBV12-4
J: TRBJ1-5
D: TRBD1
length: 15
DNA: TGTGCCAGCAGACTTGGACAGGGGGCGGTTCAGCCCCAGCATTTT
CDR3: CASRLGQGAVQPQHF

size: many
V: TRBV5-1
J: TRBJ1-5
D: -
length: 13
DNA: TGCGCCAGCAGCGAGGACGGCAATCAGCCCCAGCATTTT
CDR3: CASSEDGNQPQHF

size: few
V: TRBV4-3
J: TRBJ1-1
D: -
length: 14
DNA: TGCGCCAGCAGCCAAATCTCGGTCGGGGCCCGGCCGGAATTT
CDR3: CASSQISVGARPEF

size: -
V: TRBV4-2
J: TRBJ2-1
D: -
length: 15
DNA: TGTGCCAGCAGCCATAGCAGTACCCCCTACAATGAGCAGTTCTTC
CDR3: CASSHSSTPYNEQFF

size: -
V: TRBV12-3/TRBV12-4
J: TRBJ1-2
D: -
length: 13
DNA: TGTGCCAGCAGTTTCAACGGAGTATATGGCTACACCTTC
CDR3: CASSFNGVYGYTF

size: -
V: TRBV12-3/TRBV12-4
J: TRBJ2-7
D: -
length: 14
DNA: TGTGCCAGCAGTTTAGGACAGGACTCCTACGAGCAGTACTTC
CDR3: CASSLGQDSYEQYF

size: -
V: TRBV6-2/TRBV6-3
J: TRBJ2-5
D: -
length: 14
DNA: TGTGCCAGCAGTTACTTGACAGTAGGAGAGACCCAGTACTTC
CDR3: CASSYLTVGETQYF

size: -
V: TRBV27
J: TRBJ2-7
D: -
length: 14
DNA: TGTGCCAGCAGTTTCGGGACCCAGAGTTACGAGCAGTACTTC
CDR3: CASSFGTQSYEQYF

size: many
V: TRBV5-1
J: TRBJ1-1
D: -
length: 14
DNA: TGCGCCAGCAGCTTTCGGGGGCCGAGCACTGAAGCTTTCTTT
CDR3: CASSFRGPSTEAFF

size: -
V: TRBV7-9
J: TRBJ2-5
D: -
length: 14
DNA: TGTGCCAGCAGCGCTATTGGGGCGGGAGAGACCCAGTACTTC
CDR3: CASSAIGAGETQYF

size: -
V: TRBV7-6
J: TRBJ2-3
D: -
length: 12
DNA: TGTGCCAGCAGCAAAAGCACAGATACGCAGTATTTT
CDR3: CASSKSTDTQYF

size: many
V: TRBV4-3
J: TRBJ1-4
D: -
length: 13
DNA: TGCGCCAGCAGCCAAGACCCAGGGAGAAAACTGTTTTTT
CDR3: CASSQDPGRKLFF

size: few
V: TRBV4-3
J: TRBJ2-2
D: -
length: 14
DNA: TGCGCCAGCAGCCAAGTACGGGACAACGGGGAGCTGTTTTTT
CDR3: CASSQVRDNGELFF

size: -
V: TRBV5-4
J: TRBJ1-4
D: -
length: 14
DNA: TGTGCCAGCAGCCTGAGGGCAGGAAATGAAAAACTGTTTTTT
CDR3: CASSLRAGNEKLFF

size: -
V: TRBV5-1
J: TRBJ2-7
D: TRBD1
length: 14
DNA: TGCGCCAGCAGTCTCCCGACAGGGGTCTACGAGCAGTACTTC
CDR3: CASSLPTGVYEQYF

size: -
V: TRBV19
J: TRBJ1-5
D: -
length: 14
DNA: TGTGCCAGTAGTATAGCCTGGGGGAATCAGCCCCAGCATTTT
CDR3: CASSIAWGNQPQHF

size: -
V: TRBV4-3
J: TRBJ2-1
D: -
length: 14
DNA: TGCGCCAGCAGCCACGTACGGGCGGACAATGAGCAGTTCTTC
CDR3: CASSHVRADNEQFF

size: -
V: TRBV7-9
J: TRBJ1-2
D: -
length: 14
DNA: TGTGCCAGCAGCTTTGGGCAGATGTACTATGGCTACACCTTC
CDR3: CASSFGQMYYGYTF

size: once
V: TRBV9
J: TRBJ2-1
D: -
length: 12
DNA: TGTGCCAGCAGCGTAGTAAGTGGGGAGCAGTTCTTC
CDR3: CASSVVSGEQFF

size: -
V: TRBV6-5
J: TRBJ1-6
D: -
length: 14
DNA: TGTGCCAGCAGTTACGGATCCCGGGGTTCACCCCTCCACTTT
CDR3: CASSYGSRGSPLHF

size: -
V: TRBV20-1
J: TRBJ2-2
D: -
length: 17
DNA: TGCAGTGCTAGAGCCCCGGGAGAGCAAACCTTCACCGGGGAGCTGTTTTTT
CDR3: CSARAPGEQTFTGELFF

size: -
V: TRBV2
J: TRBJ2-5
D: TRBD1
length: 15
DNA: TGTGCCAGCAGGCGACAGGGGGGAGCGTGGAAGACCCAGTACTTC
CDR3: CASRRQGGAWKTQYF

size: -
V: TRBV12-5
J: TRBJ2-2
D: -
length: 12
DNA: TGTGCTAGTGCTCGGGGGACCGGGGAGCTGTTTTTT
CDR3: CASARGTGELFF

size: few
V: TRBV12-3/TRBV12-4
J: TRBJ1-3
D: -
length: 10
DNA: TGTGCCAGCAGCCGAAACACCATATATTTT
CDR3: CASSRNTIYF

size: -
V: TRBV30
J: TRBJ2-7
D: -
length: 13
DNA: TGTGCCTGGAGTGTGCAACAGGGCTACGAGCAGTACTTC
CDR3: CAWSVQQGYEQYF

size: few
V: TRBV9
J: TRBJ1-1
D: -
length: 14
DNA: TGTGCCAGCAGCGTCTCGACAGGCAACACTGAAGCTTTCTTT
CDR3: CASSVSTGNTEAFF

size: -
V: TRBV5-1
J: TRBJ2-1
D: TRBD2
length: 14
DNA: TGCGCCTGCGGTGGGACTAGCCCCTACAATGAGCAGTTCTTC
CDR3: CACGGTSPYNEQFF

size: few
V: TRBV12-3/TRBV12-4
J: TRBJ2-1
D: -
length: 12
DNA: TGTGCCAGCAGTGAACTCCTTTATGAGCAGTTCTTC
CDR3: CASSELLYEQFF

size: -
V: TRBV12-3/TRBV12-4
J: TRBJ2-7
D: -
length: 13
DNA: TGTGCCAGCAGTCGCCAGGGAGCACGGGAGCAGTACTTC
CDR3: CASSRQGAREQYF

size: -
V: TRBV7-9
J: TRBJ1-4
D: -
length: 13
DNA: TGTGCCAGCAGCAGGCAGGGTGGGGAAAAACTGTTTTTT
CDR3: CASSRQGGEKLFF

size: few
V: TRBV29-1
J: TRBJ2-5
D: -
length: 12
DNA: TGCAGCGGACGCGGCCCAGGGTCGGCCCAGTACTTC
CDR3: CSGRGPGSAQYF

size: -
V: TRBV27
J: TRBJ1-5
D: TRBD1
length: 14
DNA: TGTGCCAGCAGTTCAACAGGGGCCTGGCAGCCCCAGCATTTT
CDR3: CASSSTGAWQPQHF

size: -
V: TRBV4-2
J: TRBJ2-7
D: TRBD1
length: 16
DNA: TGTGCCAGCAGCCGAGACAGGGAAGGACTCTTTTACGAGCAGTACTTC
CDR3: CASSRDREGLFYEQYF